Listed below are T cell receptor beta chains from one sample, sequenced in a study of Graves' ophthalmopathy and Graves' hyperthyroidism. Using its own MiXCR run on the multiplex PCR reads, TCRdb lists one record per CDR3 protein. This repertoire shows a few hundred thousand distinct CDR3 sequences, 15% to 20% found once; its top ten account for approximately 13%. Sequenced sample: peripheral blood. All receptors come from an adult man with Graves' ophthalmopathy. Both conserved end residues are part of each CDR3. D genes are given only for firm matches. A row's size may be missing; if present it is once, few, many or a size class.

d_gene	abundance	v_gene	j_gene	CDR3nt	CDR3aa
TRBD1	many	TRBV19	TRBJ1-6	TGTGCCAGTACGATGCGACCGGGACAGGGGAATTCACCCCTCCACTTT	CASTMRPGQGNSPLHF
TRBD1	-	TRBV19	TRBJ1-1	TGTGCCAGTAGTCCCGGACAGGCCACTGAAGCTTTCTTT	CASSPGQATEAFF
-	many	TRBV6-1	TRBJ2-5	TGTGCCAACAGTGAAGCGGCGGAGCAAGAGACCCAGTACTTC	CANSEAAEQETQYF
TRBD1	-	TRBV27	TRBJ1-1	TGTGCCAGCAGACTTAATCTACAGGGGACTGAAGCTTTCTTT	CASRLNLQGTEAFF
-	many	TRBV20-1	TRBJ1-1	TGCAGTGCTATTGGACAGTTGAACACTGAAGCTTTCTTT	CSAIGQLNTEAFF
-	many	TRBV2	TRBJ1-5	TGTGCCAGCGGCGGACAGCAAAATCAGCCCCAGCATTTT	CASGGQQNQPQHF
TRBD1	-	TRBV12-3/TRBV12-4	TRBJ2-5	TGTGCCAGCAGTAAGACAGGGGGCGAACAGATCCAGTACTTC	CASSKTGGEQIQYF
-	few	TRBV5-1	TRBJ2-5	TGCGCCAGCAGCTTGGGGTTCGGGGGACAAGTAGAGACCCAGTACTTC	CASSLGFGGQVETQYF
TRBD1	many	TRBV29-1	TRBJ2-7	TGCAGCGTTGAAGATAGGACAGGAACCTACGAGCAGTACTTC	CSVEDRTGTYEQYF
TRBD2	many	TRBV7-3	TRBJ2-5	TGTGCCAGCAGCGCTAGCGGGGCCCGGGAGACCCAGTACTTC	CASSASGARETQYF
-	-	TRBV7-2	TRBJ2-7	TGTGCCAGCAGCGCAAGAGTGGGCAACGAGCAGTACTTC	CASSARVGNEQYF
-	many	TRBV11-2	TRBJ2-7	TGTGCCAGCAGCTTGGACGGAAACGACTACGAGCAGTACTTC	CASSLDGNDYEQYF
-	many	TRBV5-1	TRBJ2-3	TGCGCCAGCAGCGATACCACAGATACGCAGTATTTT	CASSDTTDTQYF
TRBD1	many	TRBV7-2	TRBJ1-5	TGTGCCAGCAGCCCAAGGACAGGAGATCAGCCCCAGCATTTT	CASSPRTGDQPQHF
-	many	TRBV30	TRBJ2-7	TGTGCCTGGAGTCTTCCCTACGAGCAGTACTTC	CAWSLPYEQYF
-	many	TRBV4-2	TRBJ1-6	TGTGCCAGCAGCCAAGTGGGTGTCATCTCACCCCTCCACTTT	CASSQVGVISPLHF
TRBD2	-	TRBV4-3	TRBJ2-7	TGCGCCAGCAGCCAAGATCTAGCGGGGAGCGACGAGCAGTACTTC	CASSQDLAGSDEQYF
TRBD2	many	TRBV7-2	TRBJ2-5	TGTGCCAGCAGCTTAGCGCCGGGACTAGAAGCAGAGACCCAGTACTTC	CASSLAPGLEAETQYF
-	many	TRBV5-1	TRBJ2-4	TGCGCCAGCAGCTTGGCAAACCTTCAGTACTTC	CASSLANLQYF
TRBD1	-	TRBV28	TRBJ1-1	TGTGCCAGCAAAGGGAAAAGGGGGCGCAACGCTGAAGCTTTCTTT	CASKGKRGRNAEAFF
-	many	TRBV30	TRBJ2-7	TGTGCCTGGAGTGCTGTGGGCCCGACCTACGAGCAGTACTTC	CAWSAVGPTYEQYF
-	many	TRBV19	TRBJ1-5	TGTGCCAGTAGTACCCCCTCCGTGGTCTATAGCAATCAGCCCCAGCATTTT	CASSTPSVVYSNQPQHF
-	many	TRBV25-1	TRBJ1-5	TGTGCCAGCCGGACCCGGGCGTATAAAAATCAGCCCCAGCATTTT	CASRTRAYKNQPQHF
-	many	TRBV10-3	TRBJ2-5	TGTGCCATCAGTGAGCAACAGAAAGAGACCCAGTACTTC	CAISEQQKETQYF
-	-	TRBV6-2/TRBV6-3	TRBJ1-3	TGTGCCAGCAGTTACTCGAAGAACACCATATATTTT	CASSYSKNTIYF
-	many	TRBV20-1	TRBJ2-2	TGCAGTGCTAGGGACAGAGGGGTGTCCGGGGAGCTGTTTTTT	CSARDRGVSGELFF
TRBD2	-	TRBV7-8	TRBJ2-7	TGTGCCAGCAGCTTACCCTCCCACCTTAGCGGGTCCTACGAGCAGTACTTC	CASSLPSHLSGSYEQYF
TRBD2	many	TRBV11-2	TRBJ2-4	TGTGCCAGCAGCTTAGGCGGCGGGGGACCTATTCAGTACTTC	CASSLGGGGPIQYF
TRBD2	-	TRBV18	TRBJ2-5	TGTGCCAGCTCACCAAGCGGGAGAAGCTCCCAAGAGACCCAGTACTTC	CASSPSGRSSQETQYF
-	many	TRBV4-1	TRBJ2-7	TGCGCCAGCAGCCGGGATGGGGCGCGGCCCGAGCAGTACTTC	CASSRDGARPEQYF
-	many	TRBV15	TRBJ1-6	TGTGCCACCAGCAGCGCGGTCGGCACCCTCCACTTT	CATSSAVGTLHF
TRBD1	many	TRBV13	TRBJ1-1	TGTGCCAGCAGCCGGCCTGCAACCGGGACAGCGAACACTGAAGCTTTCTTT	CASSRPATGTANTEAFF